This T cell receptor (beta chain) was captured by sequencing in a study of blood T cell repertoires in COVID-19. Overall study: Acute and convalescent COVID-19 specimens originated in the United States, Italy and Spain. Sample material is recorded as cDNA or gDNA derived from T cells, B-cell-depleted T cells, or PBMCs.

Original processing methods: The authors estimated nucleated cell counts from reference gene primer amplification. Generated by immunoSEQ multiplex PCR, the TCRdb table keeps only in-frame clones and is missing some. V, J and clone size reflect that table, while D and trimming were determined from the DNA. The sample consists of roughly 30,000 clones, just over 90% of them appearing once. The V and J ends lost 5 bases and 3 bases, in that order; junction bases with no gene match: 16. Per the germline V gene, CDR1 is SQVTM and CDR2 is ANQGSEA. The CDR3 totals 17 residues. This TCR was recovered from a man between 60 and 70 years old with acute or convalescent COVID-19. The material sequenced was peripheral blood. The chain joins TRBV29-1 to TRBJ1-1; 9 bases fit TRBD1. CDR3 coding DNA: TGCAGCGTTAAGAACCCCCAGGACAGGGGTTACGACACTGAAGCTTTCTTT. Translation: CSVKNPQDRGYDTEAFF.